Listed below are T cell receptor beta chains from one sample, sequenced in a study of T cells in Graves' hyperthyroidism and ophthalmopathy. TCRdb reprocessed the multiplex PCR reads with MiXCR, giving one entry per CDR3 protein. The table records 700,000 or so distinct CDR3 sequences, approximately 16% of them present only once. Sequencing used blood. Every receptor here comes from a young man with Graves' hyperthyroidism. The CDR3 runs from the conserved cysteine through the conserved F or W. Fields, in order: J gene, D gene, V gene, CDR3 protein. The D gene is left open where the match is weak.

j_gene: TRBJ2-7
d_gene: -
v_gene: TRBV20-1
CDR3aa: CSASKTVGYEQYF

j_gene: TRBJ2-7
d_gene: TRBD2
v_gene: TRBV12-3/TRBV12-4
CDR3aa: CASSQTSGSGEQYF

j_gene: TRBJ1-5
d_gene: -
v_gene: TRBV6-1
CDR3aa: CASTQRHLYSNQPQHF

j_gene: TRBJ1-5
d_gene: TRBD1
v_gene: TRBV27
CDR3aa: CASSPGQTGNQPQHF

j_gene: TRBJ2-7
d_gene: -
v_gene: TRBV20-1
CDR3aa: CSAIDWRGKYEQYF

j_gene: TRBJ2-5
d_gene: -
v_gene: TRBV30
CDR3aa: CAWSAVAQETQYF

j_gene: TRBJ1-5
d_gene: TRBD1
v_gene: TRBV28
CDR3aa: CASSSFDRGDYNQPQHF

j_gene: TRBJ2-1
d_gene: TRBD1
v_gene: TRBV11-3
CDR3aa: CASSWMTGITALSSYNEQFF

j_gene: TRBJ2-5
d_gene: TRBD2
v_gene: TRBV28
CDR3aa: CASRGLSGRETQYF

j_gene: TRBJ2-5
d_gene: TRBD1
v_gene: TRBV20-1
CDR3aa: CSARRDRQETQYF

j_gene: TRBJ2-5
d_gene: TRBD1
v_gene: TRBV6-1
CDR3aa: CASSLEDGQGEETQYF

j_gene: TRBJ1-2
d_gene: TRBD1
v_gene: TRBV28
CDR3aa: CASSFPGGEGGYTF

j_gene: TRBJ1-1
d_gene: -
v_gene: TRBV25-1
CDR3aa: CASSEYEAGENTEAFF

j_gene: TRBJ1-5
d_gene: -
v_gene: TRBV6-2/TRBV6-3
CDR3aa: CASTTRGANQPQHF

j_gene: TRBJ2-1
d_gene: TRBD2
v_gene: TRBV20-1
CDR3aa: CSARDEREGYNEQFF

j_gene: TRBJ1-2
d_gene: TRBD1
v_gene: TRBV29-1
CDR3aa: CSVSGTGNYGYTF

j_gene: TRBJ2-3
d_gene: -
v_gene: TRBV4-1
CDR3aa: CASSQGRRRQDTQYF

j_gene: -
d_gene: -
v_gene: TRBV6-5
CDR3aa: CASSSRLAGGVDTQHF

j_gene: TRBJ2-3
d_gene: -
v_gene: TRBV24-1
CDR3aa: CATSAPGLTDTQYF

j_gene: TRBJ2-7
d_gene: TRBD1
v_gene: TRBV19
CDR3aa: CASRKGTAETYEQYF

j_gene: TRBJ2-7
d_gene: -
v_gene: TRBV28
CDR3aa: CASSPDREGSYEQYF

j_gene: TRBJ2-4
d_gene: TRBD1
v_gene: TRBV2
CDR3aa: CASKIKGALAKNIQYF

j_gene: TRBJ2-7
d_gene: -
v_gene: TRBV5-5
CDR3aa: CASTSVGPSRLEQYF

j_gene: TRBJ2-7
d_gene: -
v_gene: TRBV12-3/TRBV12-4
CDR3aa: CASRWTVGSYEQYF

j_gene: TRBJ2-7
d_gene: -
v_gene: TRBV20-1
CDR3aa: CSARGSGSTYEQYF